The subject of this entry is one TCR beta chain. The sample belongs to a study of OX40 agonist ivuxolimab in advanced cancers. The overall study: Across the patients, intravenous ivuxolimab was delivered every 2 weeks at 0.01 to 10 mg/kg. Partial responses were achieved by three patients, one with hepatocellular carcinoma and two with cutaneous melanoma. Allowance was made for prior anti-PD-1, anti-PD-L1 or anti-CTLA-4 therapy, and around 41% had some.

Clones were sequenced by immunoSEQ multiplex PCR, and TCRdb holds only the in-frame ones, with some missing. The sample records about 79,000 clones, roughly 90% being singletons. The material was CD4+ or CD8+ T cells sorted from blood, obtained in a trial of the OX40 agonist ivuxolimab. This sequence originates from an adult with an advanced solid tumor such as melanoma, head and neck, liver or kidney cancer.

For the CDR3, the DNA is TGTGCCAGCCCCTCCGACAGGGGGACTACGAACACTGAAGCTTTCTTT. Amino acid sequence: CASPSDRGTTNTEAFF. V usage is TRBV28 and J usage is TRBJ1-1; TRBD1 matches 9 bases. This CDR3 spans 16 amino acids. The V gene's germline CDR1 is MDHEN and CDR2 SYDVKM. Unmatched junction bases numbered 11, after V lost 8 bases and J lost 1 base. The full variable domain, with the rest looked up from reference TRBV28 and TRBJ1-1, is DVKVTQSSRYLVKRTGEKVFLECVQDMDHENMFWYRQDPGLGLRLIYFSYDVKMKEKGDIPEGYSVSREKKERFSLILESASTNQTSMYLCASPSDRGTTNTEAFFGQGTRLTVV.